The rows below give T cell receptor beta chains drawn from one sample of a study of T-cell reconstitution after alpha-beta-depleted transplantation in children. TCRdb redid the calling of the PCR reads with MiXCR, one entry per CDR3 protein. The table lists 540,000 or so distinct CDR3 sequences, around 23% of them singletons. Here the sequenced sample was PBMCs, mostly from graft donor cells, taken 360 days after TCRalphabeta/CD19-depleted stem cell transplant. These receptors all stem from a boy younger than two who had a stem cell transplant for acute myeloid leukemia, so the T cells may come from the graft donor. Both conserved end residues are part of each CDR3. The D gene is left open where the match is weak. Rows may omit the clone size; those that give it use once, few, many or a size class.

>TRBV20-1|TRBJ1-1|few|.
CSARELMNTEAFF
TGCAGTGCTAGAGAACTGATGAACACTGAAGCTTTCTTT
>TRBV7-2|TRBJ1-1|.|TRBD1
CASSATGHTEAFF
TGTGCCAGCAGCGCGACAGGGCACACTGAAGCTTTCTTT
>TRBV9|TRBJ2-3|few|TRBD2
CASSPKSGGARGDTQYF
TGTGCCAGCAGCCCTAAAAGCGGGGGGGCCAGAGGAGATACGCAGTATTTT
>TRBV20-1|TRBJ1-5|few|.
CSARARGNQPQHF
TGCAGTGCTAGGGCCAGGGGTAATCAGCCCCAGCATTTT
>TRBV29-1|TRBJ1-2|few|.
CSVVGGYYGYTF
TGCAGCGTTGTCGGGGGGTACTATGGCTACACCTTC
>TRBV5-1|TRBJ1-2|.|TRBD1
CASSLAPGGGYGYTF
TGCGCCAGCAGCTTGGCCCCAGGGGGTGGCTATGGCTACACCTTC
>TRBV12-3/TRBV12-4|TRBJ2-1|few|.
CASSYDGNEQFF
TGTGCCAGCAGTTATGACGGCAATGAGCAGTTCTTC
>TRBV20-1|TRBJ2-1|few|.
CSAPALDLASPNNEQFF
TGCAGTGCTCCCGCATTGGACCTTGCTTCACCAAACAATGAGCAGTTCTTC
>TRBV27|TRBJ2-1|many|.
CASRERNNEQFF
TGTGCCAGCAGAGAGAGAAACAATGAGCAGTTCTTC
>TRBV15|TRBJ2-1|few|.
CATSSNLQGPTEQFF
TGTGCCACCAGCTCCAACCTACAGGGCCCCACTGAGCAGTTCTTC
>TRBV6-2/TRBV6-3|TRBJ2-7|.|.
CASSDRGGSGDEQYF
TGTGCCAGCAGTGACCGAGGGGGGTCGGGGGACGAGCAGTACTTC
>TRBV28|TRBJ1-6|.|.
CASSFYDRPRAPLHF
TGTGCCAGCAGTTTCTACGACAGGCCTCGGGCACCCCTCCACTTT
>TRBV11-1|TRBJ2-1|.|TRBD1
CASSFGDRGNEQFF
TGTGCCAGCAGCTTCGGTGACAGGGGCAATGAGCAGTTCTTC
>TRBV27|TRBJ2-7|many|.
CASSLSGVSFYEQYF
TGTGCCAGCAGTTTATCAGGGGTATCCTTCTACGAGCAGTACTTC
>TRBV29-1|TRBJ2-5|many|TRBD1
CSVERGGPSELTQYF
TGCAGCGTTGAAAGAGGGGGCCCCTCTGAATTGACCCAGTACTTC
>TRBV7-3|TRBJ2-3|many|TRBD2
CASSLNPGLATTDTQYF
TGTGCCAGCAGCCTTAATCCGGGACTAGCGACCACAGATACGCAGTATTTT
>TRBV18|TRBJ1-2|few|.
CASSPTVGFYGYTF
TGTGCCAGCTCACCAACCGTGGGGTTCTATGGCTACACCTTC
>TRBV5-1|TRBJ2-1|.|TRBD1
CASSWHPSAGTDIYNEQFF
TGCGCCAGCAGCTGGCACCCCTCCGCCGGGACAGATATTTACAATGAGCAGTTCTTC
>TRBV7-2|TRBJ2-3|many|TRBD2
CASSAGLPDTQYF
TGTGCCAGCAGCGCGGGACTACCAGATACGCAGTATTTT
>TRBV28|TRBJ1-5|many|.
CASSFFGNQPQHF
TGTGCCAGCAGTTTTTTTGGGAATCAGCCCCAGCATTTT
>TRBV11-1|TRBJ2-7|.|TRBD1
CASSGQGGAEQYF
TGTGCCAGCAGCGGACAGGGGGGAGCCGAGCAGTACTTC
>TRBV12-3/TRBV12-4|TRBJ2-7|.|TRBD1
CASSYTGQAPYEQYF
TGTGCCAGCAGTTACACGGGACAGGCACCCTACGAGCAGTACTTC
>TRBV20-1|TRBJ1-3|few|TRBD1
CSARDTAGGGNTIYF
TGCAGTGCTAGAGATACCGCAGGGGGTGGAAACACCATATATTTT
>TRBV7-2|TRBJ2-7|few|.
CASSLVSRERVEYF
TGTGCCAGCAGCTTAGTTTCCAGGGAAAGGGTTGAGTACTTC
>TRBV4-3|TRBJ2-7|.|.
CASSHHTGVSYEQYF
TGCGCCAGCAGCCATCATACGGGGGTCTCCTACGAGCAGTACTTC
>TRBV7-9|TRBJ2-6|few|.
CASSPVGGNVLTF
TGTGCCAGCAGCCCCGTTGGGGGCAACGTCCTGACTTTC
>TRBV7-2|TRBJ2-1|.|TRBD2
CASSPGTRNEQFF
TGTGCCAGCAGCCCCGGGACTAGAAATGAGCAGTTCTTC
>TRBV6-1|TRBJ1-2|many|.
CASSEGVWVFDGYTF
TGTGCCAGCAGCGAAGGTGTTTGGGTTTTTGATGGCTACACCTTC
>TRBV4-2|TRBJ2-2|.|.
CASSQDRNPLYTGELFF
TGTGCCAGCAGCCAAGATAGGAATCCCCTGTACACCGGGGAGCTGTTTTTT
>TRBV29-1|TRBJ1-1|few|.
CSVGAGLNTEAFF
TGCAGCGTTGGGGCAGGACTGAACACTGAAGCTTTCTTT
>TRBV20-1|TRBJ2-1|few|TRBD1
CSAPRPTGQAFNEQFF
TGCAGTGCTCCCAGACCGACAGGGCAAGCTTTCAATGAGCAGTTCTTC
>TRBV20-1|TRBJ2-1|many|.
CSARVGGQPYNEQFF
TGCAGTGCTAGAGTAGGAGGGCAGCCTTACAATGAGCAGTTCTTC
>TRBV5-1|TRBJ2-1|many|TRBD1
CASSLEGTGSNEQFF
TGCGCCAGCAGCTTGGAAGGGACAGGGAGCAATGAGCAGTTCTTC
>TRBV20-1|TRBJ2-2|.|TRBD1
CSTRQGTGELFF
TGCAGTACAAGACAGGGCACCGGGGAGCTGTTTTTT
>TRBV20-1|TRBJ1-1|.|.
CSAPETTEAFF
TGCAGTGCTCCCGAAACAACTGAAGCTTTCTTT
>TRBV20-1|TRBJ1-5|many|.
CSARSGSSNQPQHF
TGCAGTGCTAGATCCGGAAGCTCAAATCAGCCCCAGCATTTT
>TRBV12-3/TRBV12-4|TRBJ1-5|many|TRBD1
CASSYTGGEQPQHF
TGTGCCAGCAGTTACACAGGGGGCGAACAGCCCCAGCATTTT
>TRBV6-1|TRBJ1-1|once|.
CASTIQGRNTEAFF
TGTGCCAGCACTATACAGGGTAGGAACACTGAAGCTTTCTTT
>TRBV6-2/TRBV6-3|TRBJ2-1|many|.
CASSNQMNEQFF
TGTGCCAGCAGCAATCAGATGAATGAGCAGTTCTTC
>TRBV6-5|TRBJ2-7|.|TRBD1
CASSTSDRGISYEQYF
TGTGCCAGCAGTACCTCGGACAGGGGAATTTCCTACGAGCAGTACTTC
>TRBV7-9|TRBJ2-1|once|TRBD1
CASSTGQVYNEQFF
TGTGCCAGCAGCACCGGACAGGTCTACAATGAGCAGTTCTTC
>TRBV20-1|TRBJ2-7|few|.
CGASGPGYEQYF
TGCGGAGCAAGCGGCCCTGGGTACGAGCAGTACTTC
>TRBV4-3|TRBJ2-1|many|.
CASSQGAGFDEQFF
TGCGCCAGCAGCCAAGGGGCAGGGTTCGATGAGCAGTTCTTC
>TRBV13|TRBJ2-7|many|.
CASSLWADSYEQYF
TGTGCCAGCAGCTTATGGGCAGACTCCTACGAGCAGTACTTC
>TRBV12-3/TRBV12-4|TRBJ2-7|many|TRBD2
CASSFSGLAGGYEQYF
TGTGCCAGCAGTTTCTCAGGACTAGCGGGGGGTTACGAGCAGTACTTC
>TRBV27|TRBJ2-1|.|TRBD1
CASSEQPGQLYNEQFF
TGTGCCAGCAGCGAACAACCGGGACAGCTGTACAATGAGCAGTTCTTC
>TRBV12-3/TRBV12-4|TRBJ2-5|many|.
CASSHGLSAQYF
TGTGCCAGCAGCCATGGCCTTTCGGCCCAGTACTTC
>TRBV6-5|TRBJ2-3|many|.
CASSYLGSTDTQYF
TGTGCCAGCAGTTACTTAGGAAGCACAGATACGCAGTATTTT
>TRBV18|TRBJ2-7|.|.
CASSPKLGPSYEQYF
TGTGCCAGCTCACCGAAATTGGGGCCATCCTACGAGCAGTACTTC
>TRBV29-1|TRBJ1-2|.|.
CSVGRVEANYGYTF
TGCAGCGTCGGCAGGGTTGAAGCCAACTATGGCTACACCTTC
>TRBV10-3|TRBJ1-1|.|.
CAIRVRAGNTEAFF
TGTGCCATCAGAGTTAGGGCAGGGAACACTGAAGCTTTCTTT
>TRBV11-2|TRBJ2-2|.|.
CASSLEWHGNTGELFF
TGTGCCAGCAGCTTAGAATGGCACGGAAACACCGGGGAGCTGTTTTTT
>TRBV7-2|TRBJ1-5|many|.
CASKPGQGHQPQHF
TGTGCCAGCAAACCCGGGCAGGGGCACCAGCCCCAGCATTTT